The 24 T cell receptor beta chains given below trace back to one sample, sequenced in a study of blood T cell repertoires in COVID-19. Measured with immunoSEQ multiplex PCR; TCRdb has only the in-frame clones, and not every one. This sample has hundreds of thousands of clones, with about 87% found just once. Sequencing was carried out using peripheral blood. Receptor source: a woman aged 45-60 years with COVID-19, enrolled during active disease.

The chain is built from TRBV7-2 and TRBJ2-5; no reliable D call. Trimming removed 4 bases from V and 4 bases from J, with 10 bases in between. The CDR3 sequence is 13 residues long. The germline V gene encodes CDR1 SGHTA and CDR2 FQGNSA. CDR3 in DNA: TGTGCCAGCAGCTCCGTTCCTTTAGAGACCCAGTACTTC. It is translated as CASSSVPLETQYF.

The CDR3: CASSRGGSSYEQYF. The CDR3 DNA follows: TGCGCCAGCAGCCGTGGCGGTAGCTCCTACGAGCAGTACTTC. The V gene is TRBV4-1, the J gene TRBJ2-7; D ambiguous. Trimming removed 4 bases from V and 0 bases from J, with 10 bases in between. Germline CDR1 is MGHRA and CDR2 is YSYEKL. The CDR3 runs 14 residues.

The chain recombines TRBV12-3 or TRBV12-4 with TRBJ2-5; TRBD1 aligns across 7 bases. The junction had 7 bases not matched to a gene; V was cut back by 5 bases and J by 7 bases. This CDR3 contains 13 residues. CDR3 amino acids: CASSPDRFGTQYF. For the CDR3, the DNA is TGTGCCAGCAGTCCGGACAGGTTCGGGACCCAGTACTTC.

The chain couples TRBV18 to TRBJ1-5, with 10 bases fitting TRBD1. The CDR3 has 15 amino acids. CDR1 and CDR2 from the germline V gene are KGHSH and LQKENI. The V gene end was trimmed by 3 bases and the J gene end by 7 bases; junction bases not matched to a gene: 6. In nucleotides, the CDR3 is TGTGCCAGCTCACCGGGACAGGGGACTTCCCAGCCCCAGCATTTT. This gives the protein CASSPGQGTSQPQHF.

This clone was seen more than once but under ten times. V usage is TRBV5-6 and J usage is TRBJ1-2; tentative D call: TRBD1 (6 bases). This CDR3 has 12 residues. V was trimmed by 4 bases and J by 7 bases, leaving 11 bases between them. CDR1 is SGHDT, CDR2 YYEEEE, per germline. The CDR3 DNA is TGTGCCAGCAGCCCGGGGGGGCGTGGCTACACCTTC. Its translation: CASSPGGRGYTF.

The genes are TRBV4-1 and TRBJ2-1; TRBD1 agrees at 7 bases. Germline V gene lookup returns CDR1 MGHRA and CDR2 YSYEKL. The trim removed 3 bases at V and 4 bases at J, leaving 9 bases unmatched. The length of the CDR3 is 16 residues. CDR3 residues: CASSHSPGQPYNEQFF. In DNA, the CDR3 is TGCGCCAGCAGCCACAGCCCGGGACAGCCTTACAATGAGCAGTTCTTC.

V usage is TRBV24-1 and J usage is TRBJ2-5, with D possibly TRBD1 on 6 matching bases. This CDR3 comprises 12 residues. Germline lookup yields CDR1 KGHDR and CDR2 SFDVKD. Trimming shortened V by 6 bases and J by 3 bases, and 7 bases separated the two germline ends. The CDR3 sequence is CATSPGEETQYF. The CDR3, as DNA: TGTGCCACCAGTCCAGGGGAAGAGACCCAGTACTTC.

This clone turned up a few times. The chain carries TRBV7-9 and TRBJ2-7, with 10 positions matching TRBD1. The germline CDR1 and CDR2 sequences are SEHNR and FQNEAQ (reference sequence). The trim removed 2 bases at V and 5 bases at J, leaving 6 bases unmatched. The CDR3 is made up of 15 amino acids. This chain's CDR3 is CASSLRGQGSHEQYF. Written as DNA, the CDR3 is TGTGCCAGCAGCTTAAGGGGACAGGGGTCCCACGAGCAGTACTTC.

The CDR3 region is CASSPGQITGELFF. In nucleotides, the CDR3 is TGTGCCAGCAGCCCCGGACAGATTACCGGGGAGCTGTTTTTT. V gene TRBV27 combines with J gene TRBJ2-2, with D maybe TRBD1 (6 bases). Germline CDR1 MNHEY, CDR2 SMNVEV (reference sequence). There are 14 residues in the CDR3. Trimming took off 6 bases at V and 5 bases at J, with 13 bases between the two ends.

This CDR3 reads CASSRGEGGEQFF. In nucleotides, the CDR3 is TGTGCCAGCTCACGCGGGGAGGGCGGTGAGCAGTTCTTC. The chain recombines TRBV18 with TRBJ2-1, with 7 nucleotides matching TRBD2. CDR1 is KGHSH and CDR2 is LQKENI in the germline V gene. This CDR3 region has 13 residues. J was trimmed by 9 bases and V by 4 bases; bases with no gene match: 6.

The rearrangement links TRBV6-5 to TRBJ1-5; D is perhaps TRBD1 (6 bases). Per germline, CDR1 MNHEY and CDR2 SVGAGI. Trimming took 6 bases from V and 6 from J, leaving 18 bases between them. The CDR3 runs 15 residues. CDR3 coding DNA: TGTGCCAGCAGGCCGGACAGCAGCATGAGTCAGCCCCAGCATTTT. Translating gives CASRPDSSMSQPQHF.

This clone was picked up a small number of times. The chain recombines TRBV2 with TRBJ1-6, with D unclear. Germline V gene lookup returns CDR1 SNHLY and CDR2 FYNNEI. The V and J ends lost 7 bases and 10 bases respectively, with 8 bases between them. The CDR3 is 11 residues long. Written as DNA, the CDR3 is TGTGCCAGCACAGGATACTCACCCCTCCACTTT. Protein sequence: CASTGYSPLHF.

The chain couples TRBV6-5 to TRBJ2-4, with a weak D call TRBD2 (6 bases). The CDR3 extends over 13 amino acids. Germline V lookup: CDR1 MNHEY, CDR2 SVGAGI. Between the trimmed V and J ends, which lost 6 bases and 15 bases, there was a span of 21 bases. Here the CDR3 reads CASRAGTAFLPYF. In nucleotides, the CDR3 is TGTGCCAGCAGGGCGGGGACGGCCTTTTTACCGTACTTC.

The rearrangement joins TRBV6-5 to TRBJ1-1, with no clear D. The V gene's germline CDR1 is MNHEY and CDR2 SVGAGI. This CDR3 is 12 amino acids long. Trimming removed 5 bases from V and 7 bases from J, with 11 bases in between. The DNA for the CDR3 is TGTGCCAGCAGTACCGGGGAAGGTGAAGCTTTCTTT. This translates into CASSTGEGEAFF.

The V gene is TRBV3-1 (or the pseudogene TRBV3-2), the J gene TRBJ2-5; D remains unclear. Trimming shortened V by 4 bases and J by 5 bases, and 11 bases separated the two germline ends. The CDR3 spans 13 residues. Per the germline V gene, CDR1 is LGHDT and CDR2 is YNNKEL (reference sequence). CDR3 nucleotides: TGTGCCAGCAGCCCTCCCCCCCGGGAGACCCAGTACTTC. Its protein is CASSPPPRETQYF.

The chain uses TRBV19 and TRBJ2-1, with 8 bases that match TRBD2. The junction had 6 bases not matched to a gene; V was cut back by 4 bases and J by 7 bases. There are 14 residues in the CDR3. The germline V gene has CDR1 LNHDA and CDR2 SQIVND (reference sequence). In DNA form, the CDR3 reads TGTGCCAGTAGTAGAAGCGGGAGTAGAAATGAGCAGTTCTTC. Translating gives CASSRSGSRNEQFF. Looking up the rest from reference TRBV19 and TRBJ2-1 gives the full variable domain: DGGITQSPKYLFRKEGQNVTLSCEQNLNHDAMYWYRQDPGQGLRLIYYSQIVNDFQKGDIAEGYSVSREKKESFPLTVTSAQKNPTAFYLCASSRSGSRNEQFFGPGTRLTVL.

Many counts were recorded for this clone. This rearrangement joins TRBV28 to TRBJ1-1; D is possibly TRBD1 (6 bases). From germline, CDR1 is MDHEN and CDR2 SYDVKM. Trimming left V 2 bases short and J 1 base short, with 23 bases between. The CDR3 totals 19 residues. The CDR3, as DNA: TGTGCCAGCAGTTTACGAGGGCTAACAGGGATGAAAAGGAACACTGAAGCTTTCTTT. This codes for CASSLRGLTGMKRNTEAFF.

The chain carries TRBV12-5 and TRBJ2-7, with 8 positions matching TRBD1. Trimming at V came to 4 bases and at J to 2 bases, leaving 25 bases not matched to a gene. There are 21 residues in the CDR3. Germline V gene sequence: CDR1 LGHNT, CDR2 FRNRAP. This CDR3 is CASGSVYPTLRPGQETYEQYF. In DNA, the CDR3 is TGTGCTAGTGGTTCCGTCTACCCTACCCTCCGCCCGGGACAGGAGACCTACGAGCAGTACTTC.

Comments on this clone: This sample also contains other DNA sequences that code for the same CDR3. The DNA for the CDR3 is TGTGCCAGCAGCCGGGACAGCTCCTACGAGCAGTACTTC. Translated: CASSRDSSYEQYF. V and J are TRBV27 and TRBJ2-7; TRBD1 agrees at 7 bases. After removal of 6 bases from V and 0 bases from J, the junction contained 2 bases not matched to a gene. Germline lookup yields CDR1 MNHEY and CDR2 SMNVEV (reference sequence). This CDR3 has 13 residues.

This sequence joins TRBV7-9 and TRBJ1-5; weak D call: TRBD1 (5 bases). Germline-derived CDR1 and CDR2 are SEHNR and FQNEAQ (reference sequence). Deletions cut 3 bases from V and 0 bases from J, with 6 bases between. The CDR3 is 14 amino acids. CDR3 nucleotides: TGTGCCAGCAGCTTCACAGGTAGCAATCAGCCCCAGCATTTT. This codes for CASSFTGSNQPQHF. Looking up the rest from reference TRBV7-9 and TRBJ1-5 gives the full variable domain: DTGVSQNPRHKITKRGQNVTFRCDPISEHNRLYWYRQTLGQGPEFLTYFQNEAQLEKSRLLSDRFSAERPKGSFSTLEIQRTEQGDSAMYLCASSFTGSNQPQHFGDGTRLSIL.

This chain uses TRBV11-2 with TRBJ2-7; 7 positions agree with TRBD2. The length of the CDR3 is 16 residues. Per the germline V gene, CDR1 is SGHAT and CDR2 is FQNNGV. Trimming took 5 bases from V and 4 from J; bases not matched to a gene: 14. The CDR3 spells CASSPKGGLREYEQYF. The CDR3 bases are TGTGCCAGCAGCCCGAAGGGAGGGTTGCGGGAGTACGAGCAGTACTTC.

J is TRBJ2-3 and V is TRBV27, with a weak D call TRBD2 (5 bases). V shed 6 bases and J shed 3 bases, with 13 bases lying between them. The CDR3 covers 14 residues. Per the germline V gene, CDR1 is MNHEY and CDR2 is SMNVEV (reference sequence). CDR3 in DNA: TGTGCCAGCAGAAACTTCGGGGTTACAGATACGCAGTATTTT. It translates to CASRNFGVTDTQYF.

The chain has TRBV6-2 or TRBV6-3 and TRBJ2-5; D perhaps matches TRBD1 (5 bases). V was clipped by 5 bases and J by 2 bases, with 18 bases between them. This CDR3 spans 16 amino acids. The germline V gene has CDR1 MNHEY and CDR2 SVGEGT. The CDR3 DNA follows: TGTGCCAGCAGTCCACCCCGGGTTAAGGGGCAAGAGACCCAGTACTTC. This gives the protein CASSPPRVKGQETQYF.

The genes are TRBV30 and TRBJ1-5; D is ambiguous. CDR3 length equals 13 residues. CDR1 is GTSNPN and CDR2 is SVGIG in the germline V gene (reference sequence). Trimming stripped 5 bases from V and 1 base from J, with 9 bases between. CDR3 nucleotides: TGTGCCTGGCCTATTCGGAGCAATCAGCCCCAGCATTTT. The encoded protein is CAWPIRSNQPQHF. Full variable domain (remainder filled in from reference TRBV30 and TRBJ1-5): SQTIHQWPATLVQPVGSPLSLECTVEGTSNPNLYWYRQAAGRGLQLLFYSVGIGQISSEVPQNLSASRPQDRQFILSSKKLLLSDSGFYLCAWPIRSNQPQHFGDGTRLSIL.